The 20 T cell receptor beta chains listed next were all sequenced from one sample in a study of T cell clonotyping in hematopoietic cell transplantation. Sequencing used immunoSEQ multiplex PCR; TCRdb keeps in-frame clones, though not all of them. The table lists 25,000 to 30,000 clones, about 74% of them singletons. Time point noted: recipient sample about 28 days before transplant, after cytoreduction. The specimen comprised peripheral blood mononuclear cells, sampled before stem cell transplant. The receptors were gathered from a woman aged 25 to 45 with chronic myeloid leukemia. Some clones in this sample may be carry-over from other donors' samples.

The CDR3 spells CASSFDTNNEQFF. The CDR3 DNA is TGTGCCAGCAGTTTCGATACAAACAATGAGCAGTTCTTC. This chain uses TRBV28 with TRBJ2-1; D unresolved. Germline values: CDR1 MDHEN, CDR2 SYDVKM. The V and J ends lost 3 bases and 5 bases respectively, with 8 bases between them. This CDR3 contains 13 residues. Based on the CDR3 plus reference TRBV28 and TRBJ2-1, the full variable domain is DVKVTQSSRYLVKRTGEKVFLECVQDMDHENMFWYRQDPGLGLRLIYFSYDVKMKEKGDIPEGYSVSREKKERFSLILESASTNQTSMYLCASSFDTNNEQFFGPGTRLTVL.

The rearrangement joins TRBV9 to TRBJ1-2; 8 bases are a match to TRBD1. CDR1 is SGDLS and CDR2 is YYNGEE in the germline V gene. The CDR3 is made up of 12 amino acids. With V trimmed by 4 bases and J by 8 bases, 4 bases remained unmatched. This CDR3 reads CASSLDRGGYTF. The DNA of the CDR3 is TGTGCCAGCAGCTTAGACAGGGGAGGCTACACCTTC.

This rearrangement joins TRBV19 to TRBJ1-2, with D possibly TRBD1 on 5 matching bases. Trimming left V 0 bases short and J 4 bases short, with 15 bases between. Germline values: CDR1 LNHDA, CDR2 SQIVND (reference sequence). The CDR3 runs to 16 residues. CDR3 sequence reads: CASSIDFDSGGYGYTF. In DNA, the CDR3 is TGTGCCAGTAGTATAGATTTCGACAGTGGCGGCTATGGCTACACCTTC.

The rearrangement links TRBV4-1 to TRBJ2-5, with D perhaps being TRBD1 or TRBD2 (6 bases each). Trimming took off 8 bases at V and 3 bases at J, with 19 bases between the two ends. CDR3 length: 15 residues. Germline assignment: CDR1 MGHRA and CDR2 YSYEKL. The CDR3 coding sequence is TGCGCCAGCGGGAGAAGGGGGGAGATTGAAGAGACCCAGTACTTC. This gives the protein CASGRRGEIEETQYF.

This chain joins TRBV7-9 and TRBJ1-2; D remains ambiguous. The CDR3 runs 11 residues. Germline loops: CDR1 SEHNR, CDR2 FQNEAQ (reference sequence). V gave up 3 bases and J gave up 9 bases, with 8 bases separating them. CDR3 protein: CASSLTERYTF. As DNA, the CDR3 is TGTGCCAGCAGCTTGACGGAACGCTACACCTTC.

In DNA form, the CDR3 reads TGCAGCGTTGTGACTAGCGGGGGGCTACCGAATACGCAGTATTTT. It specifies CSVVTSGGLPNTQYF. The rearrangement uses TRBV29-1 and TRBJ2-3, with 13 bases matching TRBD2. Germline trimming cut 4 bases from V and 7 bases from J; bases unmatched to any gene: 8. CDR3 length: 15 amino acids. Germline V gene lookup returns CDR1 SQVTM and CDR2 ANQGSEA.

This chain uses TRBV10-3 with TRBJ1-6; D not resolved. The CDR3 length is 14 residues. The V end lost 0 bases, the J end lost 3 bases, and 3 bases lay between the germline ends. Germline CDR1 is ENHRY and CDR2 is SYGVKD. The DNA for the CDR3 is TGTGCCATCAGTGAGTCTAACTATAATTCACCCCTCCACTTT. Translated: CAISESNYNSPLHF.

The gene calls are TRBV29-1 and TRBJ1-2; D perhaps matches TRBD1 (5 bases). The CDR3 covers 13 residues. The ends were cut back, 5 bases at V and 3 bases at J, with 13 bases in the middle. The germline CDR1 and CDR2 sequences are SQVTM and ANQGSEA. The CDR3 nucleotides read TGCAGCGTTAAGGGGTCAGGATACTATGGCTACACCTTC. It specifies CSVKGSGYYGYTF.

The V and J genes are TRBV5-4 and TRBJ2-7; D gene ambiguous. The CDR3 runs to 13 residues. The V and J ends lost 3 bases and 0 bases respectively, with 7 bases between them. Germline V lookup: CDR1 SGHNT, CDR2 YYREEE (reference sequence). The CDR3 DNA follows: TGTGCCAGCAGCTCCTCCGCCTCCTACGAGCAGTACTTC. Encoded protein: CASSSSASYEQYF.

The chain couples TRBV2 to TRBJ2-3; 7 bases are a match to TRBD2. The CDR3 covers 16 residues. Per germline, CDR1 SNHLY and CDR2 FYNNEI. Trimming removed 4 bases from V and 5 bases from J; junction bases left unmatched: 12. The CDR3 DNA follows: TGTGCCAGCAGTGCCGAACTAGCGCGGGTGGAAGATACGCAGTATTTT. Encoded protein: CASSAELARVEDTQYF.

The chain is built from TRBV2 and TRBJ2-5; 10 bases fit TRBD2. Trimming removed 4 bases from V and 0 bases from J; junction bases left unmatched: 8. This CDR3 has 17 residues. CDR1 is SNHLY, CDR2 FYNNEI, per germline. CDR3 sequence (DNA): TGTGCCAGCAGTGCAAATTTAGCGGGGGGTTACCAAGAGACCCAGTACTTC. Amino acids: CASSANLAGGYQETQYF.

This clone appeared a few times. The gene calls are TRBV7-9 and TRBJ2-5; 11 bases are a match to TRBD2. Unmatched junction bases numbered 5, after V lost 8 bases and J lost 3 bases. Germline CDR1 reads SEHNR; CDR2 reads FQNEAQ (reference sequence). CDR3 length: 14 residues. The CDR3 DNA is TGTGCCAGCGGTCAGACTAGCGGGGAAGAGACCCAGTACTTC. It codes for CASGQTSGEETQYF.

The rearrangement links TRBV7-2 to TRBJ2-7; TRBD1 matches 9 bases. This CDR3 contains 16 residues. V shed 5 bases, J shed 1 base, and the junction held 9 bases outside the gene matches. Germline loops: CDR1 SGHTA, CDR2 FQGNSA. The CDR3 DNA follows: TGTGCCAGCAGCCCACAGGGACAGGGTATTTCCTACGAGCAGTACTTC. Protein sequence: CASSPQGQGISYEQYF.

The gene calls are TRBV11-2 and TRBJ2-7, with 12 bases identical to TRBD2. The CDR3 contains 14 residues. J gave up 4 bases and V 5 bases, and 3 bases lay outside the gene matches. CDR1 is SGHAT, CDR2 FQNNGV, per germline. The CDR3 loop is CASSLGTSGYEQYF. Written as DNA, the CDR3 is TGTGCCAGCAGCCTTGGGACTAGCGGGTACGAGCAGTACTTC.

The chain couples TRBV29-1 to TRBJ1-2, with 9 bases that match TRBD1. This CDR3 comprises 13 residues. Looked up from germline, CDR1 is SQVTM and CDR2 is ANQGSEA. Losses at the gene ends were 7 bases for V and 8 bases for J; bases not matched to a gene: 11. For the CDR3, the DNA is TGCAGCGGCGAACCACAGGGGGCGAAGGGCTACACCTTC. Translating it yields CSGEPQGAKGYTF. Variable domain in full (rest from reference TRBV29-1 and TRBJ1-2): SAVISQKPSRDICQRGTSLTIQCQVDSQVTMMFWYRQQPGQSLTLIATANQGSEATYESGFVIDKFPISRPNLTFSTLTVSNMSPEDSSIYLCSGEPQGAKGYTFGSGTRLTVV.

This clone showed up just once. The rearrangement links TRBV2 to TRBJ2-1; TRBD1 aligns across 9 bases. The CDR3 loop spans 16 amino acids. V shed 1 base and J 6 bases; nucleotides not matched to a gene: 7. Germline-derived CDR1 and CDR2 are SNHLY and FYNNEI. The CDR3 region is CASSEDTGGRVNEQFF. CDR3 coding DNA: TGTGCCAGCAGTGAAGATACAGGGGGCCGGGTCAATGAGCAGTTCTTC.

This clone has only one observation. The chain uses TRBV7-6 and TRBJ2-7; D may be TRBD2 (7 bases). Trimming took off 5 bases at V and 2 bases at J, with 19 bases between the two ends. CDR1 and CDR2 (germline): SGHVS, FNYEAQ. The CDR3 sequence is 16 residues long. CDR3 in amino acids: CASSGNLGGRAYEQYF. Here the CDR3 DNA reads TGTGCCAGCAGCGGAAACTTGGGGGGGCGCGCCTACGAGCAGTACTTC.

CDR3 nucleotides: TGTGCCTGGAGTAGAACCTTCTCTGGAAACACCATATATTTT. This encodes CAWSRTFSGNTIYF. The V gene is TRBV30, the J gene TRBJ1-3, with D unclear. Trimming took 2 bases from V and 0 from J, leaving 8 bases between them. There are 14 residues in the CDR3. Germline CDR1 GTSNPN, CDR2 SVGIG (reference sequence).

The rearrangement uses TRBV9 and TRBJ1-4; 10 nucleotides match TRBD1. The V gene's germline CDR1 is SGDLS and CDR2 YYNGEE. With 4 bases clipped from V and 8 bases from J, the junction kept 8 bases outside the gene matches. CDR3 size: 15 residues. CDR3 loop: CASSKAGTGAEKLFF. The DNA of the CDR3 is TGTGCCAGCAGCAAAGCCGGGACAGGGGCCGAAAAACTGTTTTTT.

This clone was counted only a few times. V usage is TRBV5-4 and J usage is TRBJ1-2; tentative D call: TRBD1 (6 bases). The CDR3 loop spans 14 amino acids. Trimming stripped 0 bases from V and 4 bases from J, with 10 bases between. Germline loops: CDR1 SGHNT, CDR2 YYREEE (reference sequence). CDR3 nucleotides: TGTGCCAGCAGCTTGGCCGGGACACCCTATGGCTACACCTTC. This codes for CASSLAGTPYGYTF.